These 17 T cell receptor beta chains originate from one sample sequenced in a study of T cell clones after liver transplantation (dated by TCRdb to about 2019). Library prep was done by the immunoSEQ multiplex PCR assay. TCRdb re-hosts the immuneACCESS table, in-frame sequences only. Its copies lack some clones; in the studies checked, an unresolved V gene accounts for under half of them, and the cause for the rest is not known. In all, the sample holds 8,500 to 10,000 clones, and about 72% of those were seen once. Of the sample, 22% is held by the ten largest clones. Sequenced material: CD8+ T cells from blood, taken at the approximately 15-month timepoint. The receptors stem from a human patient who received a liver transplant. The graft donor may be the source of some T cells after a transplant.

The chain has TRBV14 and TRBJ2-6; 9 bases match TRBD1. Germline trimming cut 1 base from V and 1 base from J; bases unmatched to any gene: 11. Germline loops: CDR1 SGHDN, CDR2 FVKESK. The CDR3 consists of 20 residues. CDR3 nucleotide sequence: TGTGCCAGCAGCCAAGGGACAGGGGATTCGTTTGAGTCTGGGGCCAACGTCCTGACTTTC. This sequence encodes CASSQGTGDSFESGANVLTF.

This rearrangement joins TRBV4-1 to TRBJ1-5, with a tentative D call TRBD1 (6 bases). Per germline, CDR1 MGHRA and CDR2 YSYEKL. Trimming cost V 0 bases and J 1 base, with 7 bases left between them. The CDR3 has 15 amino acids. In DNA, the CDR3 is TGCGCCAGCAGCCAAGACAGGGGAAGCAATCAGCCCCAGCATTTT. Translated, it gives CASSQDRGSNQPQHF.

This clone was seen only a few times. The chain has TRBV7-6 and TRBJ1-2; TRBD1 aligns across 8 bases. Germline CDR1 is SGHVS and CDR2 is FNYEAQ. The ends lost 5 bases at V and 7 bases at J; junction bases unmatched: 9. CDR3 length equals 14 residues. CDR3 coding DNA: TGTGCCAGCAGCCCGGACAGGGAGCCGGGTGGCTACACCTTC. Residues: CASSPDREPGGYTF.

The V gene is TRBV6-1, the J gene TRBJ2-1; D gene ambiguous. CDR3 length: 11 amino acids. CDR1 and CDR2 from the germline V gene are MNHNS and SASEGT. Trimming removed 4 bases from V and 6 bases from J, with 4 bases in between. The CDR3 here is CASSGINEQFF. CDR3 coding DNA: TGTGCCAGCAGTGGGATCAATGAGCAGTTCTTC.

CDR3 amino acids: CASSQSGGRAVTGANVLTF. In nucleotides, the CDR3 is TGCGCCAGCAGTCAATCGGGGGGGCGGGCGGTGACTGGGGCCAACGTCCTGACTTTC. The chain uses TRBV23-1 and TRBJ2-6; D possibly corresponds to TRBD2 (7 bases). TRBV23-1 counts as an open reading frame of uncertain function. V lost 0 bases to trimming and J lost 2 bases, with 17 bases between them. This CDR3 contains 19 residues.

This clone was counted a single time. This chain connects TRBV6-4 to TRBJ2-3; perhaps D is TRBD1 or TRBD2 (5 bases each). The CDR3 contains 15 residues. Per germline, CDR1 MRHNA and CDR2 SNTAGT. V was clipped by 0 bases and J by 0 bases, with 7 bases between them. The CDR3: CASSDSRGSTDTQYF. The CDR3 DNA is TGTGCCAGCAGTGACTCTCGGGGCAGCACAGATACGCAGTATTTT.

With regard to this clone: As the CDR3 is not closed by the conserved phenylalanine or tryptophan, this likely results from a read error. This chain links TRBV6-1 with TRBJ1-1, with D unresolved. CDR1 is MNHNS and CDR2 is SASEGT in the germline V gene. The V end lost 3 bases, the J end lost 3 bases, and 20 bases lay between the germline ends. The CDR3 extends over 17 amino acids. CDR3 DNA sequence: TGTGCCAGCAGTGACAGTCCAAGACACTTTGTCGACACTGAAGCTTTCTCT. Translation: CASSDSPRHFVDTEAFS.

This chain uses TRBV19 with TRBJ1-1; D is undetermined. The CDR3 is 12 amino acids. Germline CDR1 reads LNHDA; CDR2 reads SQIVND (reference sequence). V dropped 5 bases and J dropped 5 bases, with 9 bases sitting between them. CDR3 in amino acids: CASSLGWTEAFF. Here the CDR3 DNA reads TGTGCCAGTAGTCTCGGGTGGACTGAAGCTTTCTTT.

The chain has TRBV7-9 and TRBJ2-1, with TRBD2 identical over 10 bases. Germline lookup yields CDR1 SEHNR and CDR2 FQNEAQ (reference sequence). The V and J ends lost 4 bases and 6 bases, in that order; junction bases with no gene match: 12. The CDR3 contains 17 residues. The CDR3 coding sequence is TGTGCCAGCAGCTCCACACTAAGCGGGGGGGCCGGCAATGAGCAGTTCTTC. This codes for CASSSTLSGGAGNEQFF.

Here the CDR3 reads CASPIEQYF. The CDR3, as DNA: TGTGCAAGCCCCATCGAGCAGTACTTC. The V call is TRBV6-4, the J call TRBJ2-7; D gene ambiguous. Germline assignment: CDR1 MRHNA and CDR2 SNTAGT. This CDR3 contains 9 residues.

The sample holds a few counts of this clone. The chain has TRBV6-1 and TRBJ2-3; TRBD1 is a possible D gene (6 bases). The ends were cut back, 7 bases at V and 2 bases at J, with 13 bases in the middle. The CDR3 sequence is 14 residues long. Germline lookup yields CDR1 MNHNS and CDR2 SASEGT. This CDR3 is CASTGTSITDTQYF. CDR3 sequence (DNA): TGTGCCAGCACCGGGACATCGATCACAGATACGCAGTATTTT.

This clone was counted once. V gene TRBV5-1 combines with J gene TRBJ2-7, with D perhaps being TRBD1 or TRBD2 (5 bases each). CDR1 SGHRS and CDR2 YFSETQ come from the germline V gene. The CDR3 spans 14 residues. Between the trimmed V and J ends, which lost 5 bases and 3 bases, there was a span of 15 bases. The CDR3 coding sequence is TGCGCCAGCAGAGAAAGGGACGGAAGCTACGAGCAGTACTTC. It specifies CASRERDGSYEQYF.

This chain connects TRBV7-6 to TRBJ1-1; unclear D gene. The CDR3 length is 15 residues. Germline V gene sequence: CDR1 SGHVS, CDR2 FNYEAQ. Trimming removed 1 base from V and 4 bases from J, with 13 bases in between. CDR3 DNA: TGTGCCAGCAGCTTAGGTCCGGGGATTCGCACTGAAGCTTTCTTT. Encoded protein: CASSLGPGIRTEAFF.

This clone was counted once. The CDR3 bases are TGCAGCGTTGAAGCGACTGGGGTTTACGATGAGCAGTTCTTC. Amino acid sequence: CSVEATGVYDEQFF. J is TRBJ2-1 and V is TRBV29-1; the D is unclear. With 1 base removed from V and 8 bases from J, the gap between germline ends came to 15 bases. The CDR3 is 14 amino acids. Germline V lookup: CDR1 SQVTM, CDR2 ANQGSEA.

The V call is TRBV2, the J call TRBJ2-3; D is undetermined. Germline CDR1 is SNHLY and CDR2 is FYNNEI. CDR3 length: 18 amino acids. Between the trimmed V and J ends, which lost 2 bases and 1 base, there was a span of 19 bases. This CDR3 is CASSERTNGVAGTDTQYF. The CDR3 DNA sequence: TGTGCCAGCAGTGAACGGACCAACGGTGTTGCGGGCACAGATACGCAGTATTTT.

The chain combines TRBV5-4 with TRBJ2-2; perhaps TRBD2 as D (6 bases). This CDR3 region has 12 residues. Trimming cost V 4 bases and J 10 bases, with 11 bases left between them. Per germline, CDR1 SGHNT and CDR2 YYREEE (reference sequence). The CDR3 bases are TGTGCCAGCAGCGGGGACTCGGCGGAGCTGTTTTTT. It codes for CASSGDSAELFF. The variable domain in full, completed from reference TRBV5-4 and TRBJ2-2, reads ETGVTQSPTHLIKTRGQQVTLRCSSQSGHNTVSWYQQALGQGPQFIFQYYREEENGRGNFPPRFSGLQFPNYSSELNVNALELDDSALYLCASSGDSAELFFGEGSRLTVL.

The chain has TRBV9 and TRBJ2-7; D remains ambiguous. V lost 4 bases and J lost 0, with 8 bases in between. This CDR3 has 13 amino acids. In germline, CDR1 is SGDLS, CDR2 YYNGEE. The CDR3 sequence: CASSPSSSYEQYF. The DNA of the CDR3 is TGTGCCAGCAGCCCATCCAGCTCCTACGAGCAGTACTTC.